One TCR beta chain is described in this entry. TCRdb keeps only in-frame clones here, not all; method: immunoSEQ multiplex PCR. The table includes roughly 260,000 clones, 75% to 95% detected once. From germline, CDR1 is WNHNN and CDR2 SYGVQD (reference sequence). V was shortened by 2 bases and J by 6 bases, with 13 bases between the two germline ends. This CDR3 region has 15 residues. The sample comes from a study of blood T cell repertoires in COVID-19. As for the study in general: The United States, Italy and Spain supplied acute and convalescent COVID-19 samples.

Cohort assignment relied on participant-reported clinical history. Donors in Cohort 3 counted as recovered after two negative PCRs, clearance, or symptom resolution. The specimen was PBMCs or T cells enriched from blood (not recorded which). The TCR originated in a woman younger than 35 who had recovered from COVID-19. V gene TRBV10-1 combines with J gene TRBJ2-2, with D hard to call. CDR3 in DNA: TGCGCCAGCAGTGAGGAACCCCCCGAGGCCGGGGAGCTGTTTTTT. This sequence encodes CASSEEPPEAGELFF.